The next 11 T cell receptor beta chains were all read from a single sample in a study of response to subunit inactivated influenza vaccine. TCRdb itself ran the RT-PCR reads through MiXCR, one entry per CDR3 protein. Of about 160,000 distinct CDR3 sequences in the sample, around a tenth were seen once. The source material was CD8+ T cells sorted from PBMCs, sampled roughly 24 months after vaccination. Source of these receptors: a man between 50 and 70 years old who received an inactivated influenza vaccine.

The CDR3 DNA reads as TGCGCCAGCAGCGAAGGCCTCGGGGGGATGAACACTGAAGCTTTCTTT. Translating gives CASSEGLGGMNTEAFF. This sequence joins TRBV4-1 and TRBJ1-1; maybe TRBD1 (5 bases). CDR3 length: 16 residues. V was shortened by 5 bases and J by 0 bases, with 16 bases between the two germline ends. Per the germline V gene, CDR1 is MGHRA and CDR2 is YSYEKL.

This clonotype was observed a few times. The gene calls are TRBV7-9 and TRBJ2-7, with 7 bases matching TRBD1. The trim removed 4 bases at V and 3 bases at J, leaving 3 bases unmatched. The CDR3 has 13 residues. Per the germline V gene, CDR1 is SEHNR and CDR2 is FQNEAQ (reference sequence). CDR3 DNA sequence: TGTGCCAGCAGCTGGGACAGAAGCTACGAGCAGTACTTC. It is translated as CASSWDRSYEQYF.

In this sample, this clonotype turned up a few times. The gene calls are TRBV4-1 and TRBJ2-7; 10 bases fit TRBD2. This CDR3 has 17 residues. CDR1 and CDR2 (germline): MGHRA, YSYEKL. With V trimmed by 2 bases and J by 2 bases, 9 bases remained unmatched. The CDR3 coding sequence is TGCGCCAGCAGCCAATTAATAGCGGGAGGTTCCACCTACGAGCAGTACTTC. This codes for CASSQLIAGGSTYEQYF.

The rearrangement joins TRBV5-1 to TRBJ1-1; TRBD1 is a possible D gene (5 bases). V was shortened by 0 bases and J by 3 bases, with 12 bases between the two germline ends. CDR1 SGHRS and CDR2 YFSETQ come from the germline V gene. The CDR3 extends over 15 amino acids. As DNA, the CDR3 is TGCGCCAGCAGCTTGGAAGGGGCCGGCTACACTGAAGCTTTCTTT. It encodes CASSLEGAGYTEAFF.

This clonotype was seen repeatedly, ten times or more. CDR3 protein: CASSLVVNTEAFF. The CDR3 DNA reads as TGCGCCAGCAGCTTGGTGGTGAACACTGAAGCTTTCTTT. The rearrangement uses TRBV5-1 and TRBJ1-1, with D hard to call. Trimming removed 0 bases from V and 0 bases from J, with 3 bases in between. The germline gives CDR1 SGHRS, CDR2 YFSETQ. CDR3 length equals 13 residues.

This clonotype came up many times. The chain recombines TRBV7-9 with TRBJ1-2; 7 nucleotides match TRBD1. CDR1 and CDR2 from the germline V gene are SEHNR and FQNEAQ (reference sequence). Trimming took 3 bases from V and 4 from J; bases not matched to a gene: 2. The CDR3 has 13 amino acids. The CDR3 DNA reads as TGTGCCAGCAGCTTGGGACAGCTCTATGGCTACACCTTC. Translated, it gives CASSLGQLYGYTF. Looking up the rest from reference TRBV7-9 and TRBJ1-2 gives the full variable domain: DTGVSQNPRHKITKRGQNVTFRCDPISEHNRLYWYRQTLGQGPEFLTYFQNEAQLEKSRLLSDRFSAERPKGSFSTLEIQRTEQGDSAMYLCASSLGQLYGYTFGSGTRLTVV.

This clonotype was detected a few times. This sequence joins TRBV9 and TRBJ2-2; D remains unclear. V lost 0 bases and J lost 2, with 14 bases in between. This CDR3 comprises 17 residues. Germline CDR1 reads SGDLS; CDR2 reads YYNGEE. CDR3 sequence (DNA): TGTGCCAGCAGCGTAGCCGTTCGGACCTTTAACACCGGGGAGCTGTTTTTT. This encodes CASSVAVRTFNTGELFF.

There are a few counts of this clonotype. V usage is TRBV12-3 or TRBV12-4 and J usage is TRBJ2-3; 9 positions agree with TRBD1. V lost 4 bases to trimming and J lost 5 bases; unmatched junction nucleotides: 7. This CDR3 has 15 residues. The CDR3 DNA is TGTGCCAGCAGTTCCACAGGGGGCTGGGAAGATACGCAGTATTTT. Its translation: CASSSTGGWEDTQYF.

This clonotype was counted at least ten times. The CDR3 nucleotides are TGCAGCGTTGAACCTTTGGGTGACCAAGAGACCCAGTACTTC. As protein: CSVEPLGDQETQYF. The V and J genes are TRBV29-1 and TRBJ2-5; D call uncertain. Germline V lookup: CDR1 SQVTM, CDR2 ANQGSEA. This CDR3 comprises 14 residues. The ends were cut back, 2 bases at V and 0 bases at J, with 10 bases in the middle.

This clonotype was found many times. The rearrangement uses TRBV12-3 or TRBV12-4 and TRBJ2-1; 8 bases fit TRBD2. V shed 5 bases, J shed 4 bases, and the junction held 10 bases outside the gene matches. The CDR3 length is 16 residues. This chain's CDR3 is CASSPGTSWGYNEQFF. The CDR3 DNA sequence: TGTGCCAGCAGTCCCGGGACTAGTTGGGGTTACAATGAGCAGTTCTTC.

This clonotype was recorded a few times. The rearrangement joins TRBV7-8 to TRBJ2-7, with 7 bases fitting TRBD1. Germline trimming cut 7 bases from V and 1 base from J; bases unmatched to any gene: 10. Germline V CDR1 and CDR2: SGHVS, FQNEAQ. The length of the CDR3 is 15 residues. CDR3 nucleotides: TGTGCCAGCACATGGGATCCGACAGGGTCCTACGAGCAGTACTTC. Translating it yields CASTWDPTGSYEQYF.